The 31 T cell receptor beta chains below were found in one sample sequenced in a study of blood T cells in healthy people across ages (dated by TCRdb to the mid-2010s). The library was obtained by 5' RACE. Sequencing was performed on an Illumina HiSeq 2500. A second PCR of roughly 7 to 12 cycles was run with a J-beta primer mix and a sample-barcoded 5' primer. In TCRdb, the public reads were trimmed at Q25 with fastp and aligned with MiXCR, with productive beta chains retained. Each entry is one CDR3 protein sequence, shown with its most common DNA and genes. The sample table records some 1.4 million distinct CDR3 sequences; around 39% of these occur just once. The ten biggest clones cover 7.9% of the sample. Sequencing was carried out using blood. All receptors come from a woman aged 18-29 years in good health.

The genes are TRBV5-1 and TRBJ1-1; maybe TRBD1 (5 bases). Looked up from germline, CDR1 is SGHRS and CDR2 is YFSETQ. The CDR3 is 14 amino acids. Trimming removed 4 bases from V and 4 bases from J, with 14 bases in between. CDR3 sequence (DNA): TGCGCCAGCAGCACCGGGACGGTCCCCACTGAAGCTTTCTTT. Translated: CASSTGTVPTEAFF.

The CDR3 loop reads CALRGNLGMNTEAFF. The DNA of the CDR3 is TGTGCCCTACGAGGCAATTTAGGGATGAACACTGAAGCTTTCTTT. This chain joins TRBV30 and TRBJ1-1; the D is unclear. CDR1 and CDR2 from the germline V gene are GTSNPN and SVGIG (reference sequence). The V gene lost 8 bases and the J gene lost 0 bases, with 19 bases spanning the gap. This CDR3 comprises 15 residues.

The chain employs TRBV6-1 and TRBJ2-2; unclear D gene. Germline V lookup: CDR1 MNHNS, CDR2 SASEGT. This CDR3 has 12 amino acids. The ends were cut back, 6 bases at V and 1 base at J, with 3 bases in the middle. The CDR3 DNA reads TGTGCCAGCAGGAAGAACACCGGGGAGCTGTTTTTT. This codes for CASRKNTGELFF.

This clonotype was recorded a few times. CDR3 region: CASSQALGQFYEQYF. Written as DNA, the CDR3 is TGCGCCAGCAGCCAAGCCCTTGGACAGTTCTACGAGCAGTACTTC. J is TRBJ2-5 and V is TRBV4-1; a possible D gene is TRBD1 (6 bases). The end of the DNA is better explained by TRBJ2-7, so the J call may be wrong. This CDR3 is built from 15 residues. Germline assignment: CDR1 MGHRA and CDR2 YSYEKL.

The chain is built from TRBV2 and TRBJ1-4, with 8 bases aligning to TRBD1. The V gene's germline CDR1 is SNHLY and CDR2 FYNNEI. CDR3 length: 15 amino acids. J lost 3 bases, V lost 6 bases, and 6 bases had no gene match. DNA for the CDR3: TGTGCCAGCAGGGCCCAGGGGGCGGCTAATGAAAAACTGTTTTTT. Its translation: CASRAQGAANEKLFF.

V and J are TRBV12-3 or TRBV12-4 and TRBJ2-2; D remains ambiguous. CDR3 length: 14 amino acids. V was shortened by 7 bases and J by 0 bases, with 9 bases between the two germline ends. CDR3 sequence reads: CASTGNPNTGELFF. The CDR3 DNA reads as TGTGCCAGCACTGGGAACCCGAACACCGGGGAGCTGTTTTTT.

The table lists this clonotype with many counts. The chain recombines TRBV15 with TRBJ2-7; 7 nucleotides align to TRBD1. V dropped 8 bases and J dropped 1; count of bases not matched to a gene: 8. Germline V gene data show CDR1 as LNHNV and CDR2 as YYDKDF (reference sequence). CDR3 length: 14 amino acids. The CDR3 region has the DNA TGTGCCACCGGGACAGCAGCACAATCCTACGAGCAGTACTTC. It is translated as CATGTAAQSYEQYF.

This clonotype occurred a few times. The V and J genes are TRBV7-2 and TRBJ1-6, with D unclear. Trimming removed 6 bases from V and 4 bases from J, with 10 bases in between. This CDR3 has 14 residues. Germline lookup yields CDR1 SGHTA and CDR2 FQGNSA. The CDR3 nucleotides read TGTGCCAGCAGGGAAGACCCTTATAATTCACCCCTCCACTTT. Its protein is CASREDPYNSPLHF.

The chain has TRBV5-5 and TRBJ1-4; D not resolved. Trimming removed 0 bases from V and 1 base from J, with 7 bases in between. The germline V gene has CDR1 SGHKS and CDR2 YYEKEE (reference sequence). CDR3 size: 15 residues. The CDR3 nucleotides are TGTGCCAGCAGCTTGGCCGTATTAACTAATGAAAAACTGTTTTTT. Translation: CASSLAVLTNEKLFF.

The chain recombines TRBV29-1 with TRBJ2-7; TRBD1 matches 8 bases. V lost 6 bases, J lost 7 bases, and 5 bases stayed unmatched. The germline V gene encodes CDR1 SQVTM and CDR2 ANQGSEA. The CDR3 spans 11 residues. CDR3 in amino acids: CSVQGACEQYF. The DNA of the CDR3 is TGCAGCGTCCAGGGGGCGTGTGAGCAGTACTTC.

This CDR3 reads CATKTGWNTEAFF. As DNA, the CDR3 is TGTGCCACAAAGACAGGGTGGAACACTGAAGCTTTCTTT. V usage is TRBV10-3 and J usage is TRBJ1-1, with TRBD1 matching over 7 bases. The V and J ends lost 10 bases and 1 base, in that order; junction bases with no gene match: 6. Germline V CDR1 and CDR2: ENHRY, SYGVKD. This CDR3 region has 13 residues.

The V gene is TRBV5-1, the J gene TRBJ1-4; 7 bases are shared with TRBD1. CDR3 length: 13 amino acids. Germline lookup yields CDR1 SGHRS and CDR2 YFSETQ. Trimming removed 4 bases from V and 7 bases from J; junction bases left unmatched: 4. This chain's CDR3 is CASSASGGEKLFF. The CDR3 nucleotides read TGCGCCAGCAGCGCCTCAGGGGGTGAAAAACTGTTTTTT.

This rearrangement joins TRBV5-5 to TRBJ1-1, with D tentatively TRBD1 (6 bases). V was cut by 4 bases and J by 1 base, with 23 bases left in between. The CDR3 extends over 18 amino acids. Germline-derived CDR1 and CDR2 are SGHKS and YYEKEE (reference sequence). The CDR3 DNA follows: TGTGCCAGCAGCCACCCCGGGACAACATCTAGACAGAACACTGAAGCTTTCTTT. This encodes CASSHPGTTSRQNTEAFF.

This clonotype was detected only a few times. The rearrangement links TRBV20-1 to TRBJ2-7; the match to TRBD2 covers 7 bases. CDR3 length equals 16 residues. The V gene's germline CDR1 is DFQATT and CDR2 SNEGSKA (reference sequence). The J segment lost 3 bases and the V segment lost 6 bases, leaving 17 bases of the junction unmatched. This CDR3 reads CSARLYTGGSRYEQYF. DNA for the CDR3: TGCAGTGCCAGATTATATACGGGGGGTTCACGCTACGAGCAGTACTTC.

The gene calls are TRBV27 and TRBJ2-4; D unclear. The J call is doubtful: the DNA matches TRBJ2-7 better. The CDR3 has 16 residues. Looked up from germline, CDR1 is MNHEY and CDR2 is SMNVEV (reference sequence). The CDR3 DNA follows: TGTGCCAGCAGTTCCATAGGTGTTGCCCTAAAATACGAGCAGTACTTC. This translates into CASSSIGVALKYEQYF.

The gene calls are TRBV6-1 and TRBJ2-7; possible D gene TRBD1, 6 bases. V gave up 7 bases and J gave up 1 base, with 11 bases separating them. The germline CDR1 and CDR2 sequences are MNHNS and SASEGT. This CDR3 contains 13 residues. The CDR3 region is CASTGTQSYEQYF. The CDR3 DNA reads TGTGCCAGCACGGGGACACAATCCTACGAGCAGTACTTC.

This chain links TRBV20-1 with TRBJ2-3; D tentatively reads TRBD1 or TRBD2 (6 bases each). V lost 6 bases and J 4 bases, leaving 14 bases between the germline ends. The CDR3 sequence is 13 residues long. Germline V gives CDR1 DFQATT, CDR2 SNEGSKA (reference sequence). As DNA, the CDR3 is TGCAGTGCAACCTATAGGGGGGCAGATACGCAGTATTTT. Its translation is CSATYRGADTQYF.

The sample holds a few counts of this clonotype. The chain combines TRBV29-1 with TRBJ2-3, with 8 bases that match TRBD1. This CDR3 contains 11 residues. Looked up from germline, CDR1 is SQVTM and CDR2 is ANQGSEA. The CDR3 DNA reads as TGCGCAGGGGGCTTATCAGATACGCAGTATTTT. Protein product: CAGGLSDTQYF.

J is TRBJ2-4 and V is TRBV10-3, with D possibly TRBD1 on 6 matching bases. TRBJ2-7 explains the end of the DNA better; the J call may be wrong. Germline loops: CDR1 ENHRY, CDR2 SYGVKD. This CDR3 spans 14 amino acids. For the CDR3, the DNA is TGTGCCATCAGCCAGGGGACACCTCTAGGCGAGCAGTACTTC. This encodes CAISQGTPLGEQYF.

The chain couples TRBV21-1 to TRBJ2-7. TRBV21-1 is annotated as a pseudogene. The CDR3 is made up of 11 amino acids. The CDR3 DNA sequence: TGTGCCGGCAGCAACGATGGGGAGCAGTACTTC. Residues: CAGSNDGEQYF.

This clonotype was counted only a few times. The chain is built from TRBV7-9 and TRBJ1-2, with D hard to call. The CDR3 runs to 13 residues. Germline CDR1 reads SEHNR; CDR2 reads FQNEAQ (reference sequence). The V end lost 5 bases, the J end lost 8 bases, and 15 bases lay between the germline ends. CDR3 bases: TGTGCCAGCAGCCAACAGAATCAGGAGGGCTACACCTTC. Its protein is CASSQQNQEGYTF.

The rearrangement joins TRBV20-1 to TRBJ2-1; TRBD1 or TRBD2 may be the D gene (5 bases each). V was shortened by 0 bases and J by 1 base, with 13 bases between the two germline ends. CDR3 length equals 16 residues. Germline CDR1 reads DFQATT; CDR2 reads SNEGSKA (reference sequence). CDR3 bases: TGCAGTGCTAGAGATCTTGGGGGAGAATCCTACAATGAGCAGTTCTTC. Translating gives CSARDLGGESYNEQFF.

The genes are TRBV4-2 and TRBJ2-5; D remains unclear. Per the germline V gene, CDR1 is LGHNA and CDR2 is YNFKEQ. This CDR3 contains 13 residues. V shed 0 bases and J shed 2 bases, with 4 bases lying between them. CDR3 coding DNA: TGTGCCAGCAGCCAAGACTTTCAAGAGACCCAGTACTTC. Translation gives CASSQDFQETQYF.

The rearrangement uses TRBV12-3 or TRBV12-4 and TRBJ1-2, with 7 nucleotides matching TRBD1. V lost 5 bases and J lost 8; bases outside the gene matches: 8. The length of the CDR3 is 13 residues. CDR3 DNA: TGTGCCAGCAGTGTAGAAGACAGGGTGGGCTACACCTTC. It encodes CASSVEDRVGYTF.

This chain links TRBV20-1 with TRBJ1-1; D remains ambiguous. V was trimmed by 6 bases and J by 0 bases, leaving 17 bases between them. Germline CDR1 reads DFQATT; CDR2 reads SNEGSKA (reference sequence). The CDR3 contains 15 residues. Written as DNA, the CDR3 is TGCAGTGCCCCGACCGGCCACGGGGTGAACACTGAAGCTTTCTTT. Translation: CSAPTGHGVNTEAFF.

V gene TRBV21-1 combines with J gene TRBJ2-7; the table gives TRBD2 as D, unverified against the DNA. With the DNA end fitting TRBJ2-5 better, the J assignment may be wrong. TRBV21-1 is a documented pseudogene. This CDR3 has 14 residues. This CDR3 is CAGSANSGTETQYF. DNA of the CDR3: TGTGCCGGCAGCGCAAATAGCGGCACGGAGACCCAGTACTTC.

The chain links TRBV10-3 to TRBJ1-1; D possibly corresponds to TRBD1 (5 bases). The V gene lost 6 bases and the J gene lost 11 bases, with 19 bases spanning the gap. The germline V gene encodes CDR1 ENHRY and CDR2 SYGVKD. This CDR3 region has 13 residues. This CDR3 reads CAISPSGGIEAFF. For the CDR3, the DNA is TGTGCCATCAGCCCATCTGGGGGGATCGAGGCTTTCTTT.

The rearrangement uses TRBV9 and TRBJ1-2; D is ambiguous. Germline V gene sequence: CDR1 SGDLS, CDR2 YYNGEE. Between the trimmed V and J ends, which lost 0 bases and 7 bases, there was a span of 7 bases. The CDR3 length is 12 residues. This chain's CDR3 is CASSVDTGGYTF. The CDR3 coding sequence is TGTGCCAGCAGCGTAGATACGGGTGGCTACACCTTC.

This clonotype was observed a few times. The chain joins TRBV12-3 or TRBV12-4 to TRBJ1-2; no reliable D call. This CDR3 region has 12 residues. V was shortened by 6 bases and J by 2 bases, with 7 bases between the two germline ends. CDR3 in amino acids: CASSSENYGYTF. The CDR3, as DNA: TGTGCCAGCAGCTCCGAGAACTATGGCTACACCTTC.

Comments on this clonotype: Germline is not matched at one junction end, which may reflect a read error. The chain has TRBV27 and TRBJ2-5; 8 bases agree with TRBD2. In germline, CDR1 is MNHEY, CDR2 SMNVEV (reference sequence). CDR3 size: 13 residues. The CDR3 loop reads CAGSPGGLKTQYF. The DNA for the CDR3 is TGTGCCGGCAGTCCGGGGGGGTTGAAGACCCAGTACTTC.

In its sample, this clonotype was seen a few times. V usage is TRBV5-1 and J usage is TRBJ1-4; maybe TRBD1 (5 bases). The CDR3 spans 15 residues. Trimming removed 4 bases at V and 0 bases at J, with 10 bases between. The germline V gene encodes CDR1 SGHRS and CDR2 YFSETQ. CDR3 residues: CASSPGQATNEKLFF. CDR3 coding DNA: TGCGCCAGCAGCCCCGGACAAGCAACTAATGAAAAACTGTTTTTT.